Reported below is one T cell receptor (beta chain). After removal of 4 bases from V and 3 bases from J, the junction contained 16 bases not matched to a gene. The CDR3 sequence is 18 residues long. The germline V gene encodes CDR1 SGHDT and CDR2 YYEEEE. The data derive from a study of blood T cell repertoires in COVID-19. Here immunoSEQ multiplex PCR was the method, and the copy in TCRdb shows in-frame clones only, minus some. The sample yields under 300,000 clones, around 90% seen once. The chain uses TRBV5-6 and TRBJ1-2, with 9 bases identical to TRBD1. The TCR comes from a woman aged 25 to 39 with acute COVID-19. Material for sequencing was PBMCs or T cells enriched from blood (not recorded which). The CDR3 region is CASSLRGTGYEGDYGYTF. The DNA for the CDR3 is TGTGCCAGCAGCCTTCGGGGGACAGGGTATGAGGGGGACTATGGCTACACCTTC. The whole variable domain, filled in from reference TRBV5-6 and TRBJ1-2, reads DAGVTQSPTHLIKTRGQQVTLRCSPKSGHDTVSWYQQALGQGPQFIFQYYEEEERQRGNFPDRFSGHQFPNYSSELNVNALLLGDSALYLCASSLRGTGYEGDYGYTFGSGTRLTVV.